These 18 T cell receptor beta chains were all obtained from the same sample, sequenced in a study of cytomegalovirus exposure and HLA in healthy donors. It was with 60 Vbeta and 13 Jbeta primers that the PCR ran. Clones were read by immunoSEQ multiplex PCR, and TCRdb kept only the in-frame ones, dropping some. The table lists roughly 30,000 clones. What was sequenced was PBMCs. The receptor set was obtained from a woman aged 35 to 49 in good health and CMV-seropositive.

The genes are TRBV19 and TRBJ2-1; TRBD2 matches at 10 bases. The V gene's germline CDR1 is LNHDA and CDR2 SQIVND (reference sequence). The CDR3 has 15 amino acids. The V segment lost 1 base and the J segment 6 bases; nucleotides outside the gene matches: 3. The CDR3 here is CASSIAASGGNEQFF. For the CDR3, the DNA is TGTGCCAGTAGTATAGCAGCTAGCGGGGGCAATGAGCAGTTCTTC.

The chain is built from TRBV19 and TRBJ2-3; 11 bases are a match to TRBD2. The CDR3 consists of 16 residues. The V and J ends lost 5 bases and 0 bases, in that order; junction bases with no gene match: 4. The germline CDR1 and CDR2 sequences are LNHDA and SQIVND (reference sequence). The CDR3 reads CASSRSGRASTDTQYF. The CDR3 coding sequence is TGTGCCAGTAGTCGTAGCGGGAGGGCTAGCACAGATACGCAGTATTTT.

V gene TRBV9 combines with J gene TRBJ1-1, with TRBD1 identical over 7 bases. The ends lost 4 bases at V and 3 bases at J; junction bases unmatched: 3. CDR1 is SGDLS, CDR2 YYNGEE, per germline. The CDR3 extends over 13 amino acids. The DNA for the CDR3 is TGTGCCAGCAGCCCGACAGGGCACACTGAAGCTTTCTTT. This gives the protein CASSPTGHTEAFF.

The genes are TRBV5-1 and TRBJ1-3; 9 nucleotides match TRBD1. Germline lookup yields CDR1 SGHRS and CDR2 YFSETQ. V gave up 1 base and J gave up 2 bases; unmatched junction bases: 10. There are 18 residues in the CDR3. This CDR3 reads CASSLLPDDRGAGNTIYF. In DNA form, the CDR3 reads TGCGCCAGCAGCTTGCTCCCCGACGACAGGGGGGCTGGAAACACCATATATTTT.

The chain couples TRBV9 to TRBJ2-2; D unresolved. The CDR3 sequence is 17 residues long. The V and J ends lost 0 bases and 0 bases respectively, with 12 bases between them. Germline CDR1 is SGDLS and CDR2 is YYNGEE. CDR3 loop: CASSVDLSRPNTGELFF. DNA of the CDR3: TGTGCCAGCAGCGTAGATCTTAGCAGACCGAACACCGGGGAGCTGTTTTTT.

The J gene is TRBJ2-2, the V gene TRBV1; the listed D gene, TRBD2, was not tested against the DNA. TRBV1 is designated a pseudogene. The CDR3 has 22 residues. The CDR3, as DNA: TGCACCAGCAGCCAAGATCTTGCGGTTGGGACTAGCGGGAGGGCGAACACCGGGGAGCTGTTTTTT. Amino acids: CTSSQDLAVGTSGRANTGELFF.

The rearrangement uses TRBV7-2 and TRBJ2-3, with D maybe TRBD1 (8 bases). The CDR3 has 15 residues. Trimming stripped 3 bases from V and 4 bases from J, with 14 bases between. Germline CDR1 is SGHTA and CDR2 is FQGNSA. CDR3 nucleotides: TGTGCCAGCAGCTTCAACAGGGGGGGGGCAGATACGCAGTATTTT. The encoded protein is CASSFNRGGADTQYF.

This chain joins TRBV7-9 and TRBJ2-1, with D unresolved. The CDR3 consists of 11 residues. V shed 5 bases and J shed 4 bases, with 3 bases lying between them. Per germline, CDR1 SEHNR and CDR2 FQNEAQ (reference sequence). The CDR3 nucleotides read TGTGCCAGCAGCCCATACAATGAGCAGTTCTTC. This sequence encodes CASSPYNEQFF.

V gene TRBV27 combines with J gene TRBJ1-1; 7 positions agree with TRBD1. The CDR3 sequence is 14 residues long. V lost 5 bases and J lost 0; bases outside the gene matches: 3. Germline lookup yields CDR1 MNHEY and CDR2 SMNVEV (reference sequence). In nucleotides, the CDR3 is TGTGCCAGCAGTCGTGACAGGGTGAACACTGAAGCTTTCTTT. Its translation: CASSRDRVNTEAFF.

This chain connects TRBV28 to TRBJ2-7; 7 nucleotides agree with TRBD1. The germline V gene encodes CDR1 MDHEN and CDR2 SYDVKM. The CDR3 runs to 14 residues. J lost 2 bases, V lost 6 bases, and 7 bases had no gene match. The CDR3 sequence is CASSGTAPTYEQYF. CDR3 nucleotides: TGTGCCAGCAGCGGGACAGCCCCTACCTACGAGCAGTACTTC.

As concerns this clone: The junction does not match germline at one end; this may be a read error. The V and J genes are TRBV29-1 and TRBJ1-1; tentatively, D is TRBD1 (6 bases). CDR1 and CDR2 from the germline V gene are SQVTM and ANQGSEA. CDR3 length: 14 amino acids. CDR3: CSVEDDRWNTEDFF. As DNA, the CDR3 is TGCAGCGTTGAAGATGACAGGTGGAACACTGAAGATTTCTTT.

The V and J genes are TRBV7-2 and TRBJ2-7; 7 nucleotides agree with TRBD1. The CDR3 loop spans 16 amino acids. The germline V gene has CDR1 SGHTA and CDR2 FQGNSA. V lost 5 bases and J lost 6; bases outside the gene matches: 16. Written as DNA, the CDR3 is TGTGCCAGCAGCATGGACGGGACAGCTGGGCGTCGCGAGCAGTACTTC. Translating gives CASSMDGTAGRREQYF.

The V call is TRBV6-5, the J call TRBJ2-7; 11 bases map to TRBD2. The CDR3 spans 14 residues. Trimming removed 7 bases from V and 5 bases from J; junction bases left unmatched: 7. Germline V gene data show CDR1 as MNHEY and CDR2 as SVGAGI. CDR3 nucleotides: TGTGCCAGCAAGATGACTAGCGGGAAGGACGAGCAGTACTTC. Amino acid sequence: CASKMTSGKDEQYF.

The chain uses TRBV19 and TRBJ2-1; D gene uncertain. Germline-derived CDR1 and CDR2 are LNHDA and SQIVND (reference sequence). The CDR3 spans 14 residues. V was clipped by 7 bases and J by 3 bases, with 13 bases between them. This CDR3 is CASKRSTYYNEQFF. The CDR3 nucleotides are TGTGCCAGTAAACGGTCGACTTACTACAATGAGCAGTTCTTC.

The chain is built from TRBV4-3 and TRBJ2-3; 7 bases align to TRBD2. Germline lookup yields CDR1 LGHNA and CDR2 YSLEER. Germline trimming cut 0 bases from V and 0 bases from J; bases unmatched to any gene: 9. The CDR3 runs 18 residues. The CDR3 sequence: CASSQDRPGGGSTDTQYF. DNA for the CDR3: TGCGCCAGCAGCCAAGATCGTCCGGGGGGAGGAAGCACAGATACGCAGTATTTT.

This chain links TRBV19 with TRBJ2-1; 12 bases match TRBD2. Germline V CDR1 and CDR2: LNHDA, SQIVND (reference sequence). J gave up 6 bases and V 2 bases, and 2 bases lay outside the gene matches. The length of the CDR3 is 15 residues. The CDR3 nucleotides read TGTGCCAGTAGTATAACTAGCGGGAGGCTCAATGAGCAGTTCTTC. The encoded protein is CASSITSGRLNEQFF.

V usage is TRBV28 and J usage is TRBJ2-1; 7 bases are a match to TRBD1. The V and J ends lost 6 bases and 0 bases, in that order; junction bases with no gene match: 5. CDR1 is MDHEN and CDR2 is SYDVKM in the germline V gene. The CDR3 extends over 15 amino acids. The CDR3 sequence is CASSIDRASYNEQFF. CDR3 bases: TGTGCCAGCAGCATAGACAGGGCCTCCTACAATGAGCAGTTCTTC.

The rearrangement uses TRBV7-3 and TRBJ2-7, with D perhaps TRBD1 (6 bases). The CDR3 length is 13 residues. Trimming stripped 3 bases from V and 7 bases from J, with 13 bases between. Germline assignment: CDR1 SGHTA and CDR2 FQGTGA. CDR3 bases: TGTGCCAGCAGCTTGGCTTTGAGGGGGGAGCAGTACTTC. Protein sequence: CASSLALRGEQYF.